This is a list of T cell receptor beta chains from one sample in a study of PD-1 blockade in classical Hodgkin lymphoma. Generated by immunoSEQ multiplex PCR, the TCRdb table keeps only in-frame clones and is missing some. The table has 60,000 to 75,000 clones, about nine tenths seen once. Sequenced material: peripheral blood mononuclear cells (PBMCs), taken at baseline. These TCRs come from a human donor with classical Hodgkin lymphoma. Each CDR3 is given with its conserved first and last residue. Each record gives: J gene, V gene, clone size, CDR3 protein. Some rows mark clone size as missing; the rest say once, few, many or name a class of expanded clone.

TRBJ2-7	TRBV27	.	CASSFGHNYEQYF
TRBJ2-7	TRBV6-6	once	CASSTRGDAPYEQYF
TRBJ2-7	TRBV18	.	CASSWAEGHRYEQYF
TRBJ2-2	TRBV9	.	CASRRTPDTGELFF
TRBJ2-7	TRBV11-2	.	CASSLDRAQYEQYF
TRBJ2-1	TRBV27	.	CASSFGPYSYNEQFF
TRBJ2-7	TRBV19	.	CASSIGENGPYEQYF
TRBJ2-2	TRBV5-4	.	CASSVPGQNTGELFF
TRBJ2-3	TRBV7-9	.	CASSSWTSGSTDTQYF
TRBJ2-2	TRBV2	.	CASRRLALTGELFF
TRBJ2-2	TRBV11-2	.	CASSPTQGRANTGELFF
TRBJ1-2	TRBV7-8	.	CASSLNPGRYDGYTF
TRBJ2-7	TRBV19	.	CASSSGSSYEQYF
TRBJ2-1	TRBV7-3	.	CASSAHSGAYNEQFF
TRBJ1-2	TRBV27	once	CASSPSQGADYGYTF
TRBJ1-4	TRBV28	.	CASSPLVGPRGEKLFF
TRBJ2-1	TRBV4-1	.	CASSRRSPIDEQFF
TRBJ1-2	TRBV19	.	CASSIRGVNYGYTF
TRBJ2-5	TRBV5-1	.	CASSFGLAKETQYF
TRBJ2-7	TRBV11-2	.	CASSLVGRLSYEQYF
TRBJ2-7	TRBV5-4	.	CASSLRTSNYEQYF
TRBJ1-1	TRBV19	few	CASSIPGNTEAFF
TRBJ2-5	TRBV5-1	once	CASSLDQGAGETQYF
TRBJ2-7	TRBV18	.	CASSPPFRQLSYEQYF
TRBJ2-3	TRBV27	.	CASSLSLAGGQDTQYF
TRBJ2-1	TRBV15	.	CATSREGLVIDEQFF
TRBJ2-1	TRBV4-2	.	CASSQGYEQFF
TRBJ2-7	TRBV5-4	.	CASSYGQGAYEQYF
TRBJ2-7	TRBV28	.	CASTPLGTPYEQYF
TRBJ2-1	TRBV28	.	CASSIGLAGGPYNEQFF
TRBJ2-7	TRBV5-1	.	CASSLGQNLYEQYF
TRBJ2-5	TRBV28	.	CASRRLAGGPGAQYF
TRBJ1-3	TRBV28	once	CASRNRGSGNTIYF
TRBJ1-3	TRBV5-1	.	CASRWDSSGNTIYF
TRBJ2-1	TRBV11-2	.	CASSLDVSYNEQFF
TRBJ1-5	TRBV2	.	CASSDPGTNNQPQHF
TRBJ2-7	TRBV9	.	CASSVVAGGFSEQYF
TRBJ2-1	TRBV29-1	once	CSVVSVGQPYNEQFF
TRBJ2-5	TRBV5-1	.	CASSLVPGGPETQYF
TRBJ1-5	TRBV2	.	CASSEQEYSNQPQHF
TRBJ2-7	TRBV6-1	.	CASSEYDRFSYEQYF
TRBJ2-7	TRBV5-5	.	CASSSGTVSYEQYF
TRBJ1-1	TRBV5-1	.	CASSLRSANTEAFF
TRBJ2-3	TRBV5-1	.	CASSLGAGAMDTGTQYF
TRBJ2-3	TRBV7-3	.	CASSRGLARGVDTQYF
TRBJ2-6	TRBV27	.	CASSLARVLSGANVLTF
TRBJ1-6	TRBV7-2	.	CASSLNPYSYNSPLHF
TRBJ1-3	TRBV18	.	CANKESSGNTIYF
TRBJ1-2	TRBV11-2	once	CASSLGRDYGYTF
TRBJ2-5	TRBV4-1	.	CASSQDRHSPETQYF
TRBJ2-7	TRBV29-1	.	CSVETGSYEQYF